This TCR beta chain is drawn from a study of brain T cells in children with intractable seizures. Surgery cases with the highest brain T cell transcript signatures were chosen for sequencing. Pre-surgery treatment included at least one anti-epileptic drug. With regard to this clone: What it binds is not known.

TCRdb's table, derived via immunoSEQ multiplex PCR, lists solely in-frame clones and lacks some. This table has thousands of clones, nearly 75% appearing once. Study-wide results and limits: Pre- and post-surgery blood differed in depth, so pre-surgery absences may be undersampling. Patients' HCMV serostatus was unknown; virus specificity rests on CDR3 similarity alone.

This CDR3 spans 16 amino acids. Germline lookup yields CDR1 SGHAT and CDR2 FQNNGV. Trimming removed 1 base from V and 2 bases from J, with 15 bases in between. This receptor was identified in a boy in the first two years of life with tuberous sclerosis and intractable seizures. The starting material was resected brain tissue, obtained at surgery. V usage is TRBV11-2 and J usage is TRBJ2-7, with D possibly called TRBD1 or TRBD2 (7 bases each). The CDR3 sequence: CASSLVGAGGAYEQYF. CDR3 DNA: TGTGCCAGCAGCTTAGTTGGGGCAGGGGGGGCCTACGAGCAGTACTTC.